This T cell receptor beta chain was profiled in a study of cytomegalovirus exposure and HLA in healthy donors. Findings and caveats of the study: Some TCR beta chains (more than 150 of them) were listed as cytomegalovirus-associated.

Losses at the gene ends were 7 bases for V and 3 bases for J; bases not matched to a gene: 7. Germline loops: CDR1 SQVTM, CDR2 ANQGSEA. The CDR3 spans 13 residues. Comments on this clone: The target antigen is unknown.

Libraries were prepared by immunoSEQ multiplex PCR; TCRdb keeps only in-frame clonotypes and omits some of them. This sample yields 200,000 or so clones, of which just over 85% are seen a single time; about 2.9% belongs to the top ten. The rearrangement links TRBV29-1 to TRBJ2-7, with TRBD2 identical over 9 bases. Sequenced: PBMCs. The TCR was taken from a woman aged 18-35 years in good health and CMV-seronegative. This CDR3 is CSAVGSGSYEQYF. DNA for the CDR3: TGCAGCGCGGTAGGTAGCGGGAGCTACGAGCAGTACTTC.